These T cell receptor beta chains were read from a single sample in a study of tumor-infiltrating lymphocytes in primary liver carcinoma. TCRdb re-called the multiplex PCR reads through MiXCR, storing one row per CDR3 protein. The sample consists of about 310,000 distinct CDR3 sequences, 45% to 70% of them appearing once. Specimen: peripheral blood. The receptor source for this set is a woman aged 25 to 39 with primary liver carcinoma and hepatitis B virus infection. CDR3s include the opening cysteine and the closing phenylalanine or tryptophan. Each record gives: D gene, V gene, J gene, CDR3 protein. D genes are given only for firm matches.

d_call: .; v_call: TRBV12-3/TRBV12-4; j_call: TRBJ2-1; cdr3_aa: CAGSLDLNEQLF
d_call: TRBD1; v_call: TRBV6-5; j_call: TRBJ2-7; cdr3_aa: CASSYSQPWDRHSYEQYF
d_call: .; v_call: TRBV6-6; j_call: TRBJ2-2; cdr3_aa: CASSYSGSGQTGELFF
d_call: TRBD2; v_call: TRBV4-3; j_call: TRBJ2-7; cdr3_aa: CASSHARSGGLAGAYEQYF
d_call: TRBD1; v_call: TRBV12-3/TRBV12-4; j_call: TRBJ1-4; cdr3_aa: CASSLGDRVFYPNEKLFF
d_call: .; v_call: TRBV11-2; j_call: TRBJ1-5; cdr3_aa: CASSLENSPHQPQHF
d_call: .; v_call: TRBV29-1; j_call: TRBJ2-3; cdr3_aa: CSAEWVGREGARTDTQYF
d_call: TRBD2; v_call: TRBV6-1; j_call: TRBJ2-3; cdr3_aa: CASRPSGRSTDTQYF
d_call: TRBD1; v_call: TRBV7-8; j_call: TRBJ2-2; cdr3_aa: CASKRTGGLNTGELFF
d_call: TRBD2; v_call: TRBV11-3; j_call: TRBJ2-3; cdr3_aa: CTGSLGSGAGAGGTDTQYF
d_call: .; v_call: TRBV7-8; j_call: TRBJ1-3; cdr3_aa: CAGSLAAGCSGNTIYF
d_call: .; v_call: TRBV6-2/TRBV6-3; j_call: TRBJ2-7; cdr3_aa: CASSYGGAYEQCF
d_call: .; v_call: TRBV6-1; j_call: TRBJ1-4; cdr3_aa: CASSEPLRGGKEKLFF
d_call: .; v_call: TRBV29-1; j_call: TRBJ2-7; cdr3_aa: CSVVGGYEQYF
d_call: TRBD2; v_call: TRBV4-1; j_call: TRBJ2-1; cdr3_aa: CASSHASGRSRNEQFF
d_call: .; v_call: TRBV11-1; j_call: TRBJ1-2; cdr3_aa: CASSLDSVGYGYTF
d_call: .; v_call: TRBV5-5; j_call: TRBJ2-7; cdr3_aa: CASSSAAQQSSYEQYF